This T cell receptor (beta chain) was found in a study of prognosis after radiotherapy for stage I lung cancer (dated by TCRdb to about 2021). Study-level background: Fewer than 20 stage I NSCLC patients were enrolled in Nanjing, China, between early 2018 and early 2019. Concurrent therapy was not administered to any patient alongside SBRT. Distant metastases were developed by four of the 19 patients after SBRT, at a median of roughly 7 months, whereas no significant progression was observed in the other 15 patients. Tumor histology was squamous cell carcinoma in more than 5 patients and adenocarcinoma in some 13. The cohort included 10 to 15 men and more than 5 women, with a median age of about 70 years and a range of roughly 53 to 85 years. All patients were considered medically inoperable, owing to comorbidities in some 11 and refusal of surgery in about seven. This study profiled peripheral blood TCR beta repertoires from stage I NSCLC patients before and after stereotactic body radiotherapy and linked the repertoires to distant failure. A total of roughly 40 blood samples from approximately 19 patients were sequenced, with one sample obtained before and one obtained after SBRT for each patient. There were 15 or so patients with newly diagnosed primary stage I lung tumors and several patients with oligometastatic NSCLC after surgical resection of the primary tumor. SBRT was given in 3 to 5 fractions with a biologically effective dose of at least 100 Gy, using image-guided IMRT or VMAT.

This clonotype came up many times. What antigen it recognizes has not been identified. No much larger clonotype is one base removed from it; base qualities were not supplied. Sequences KGHSH (CDR1) and LQKENI (CDR2) are obtained from the germline V gene. There are 11 amino acids in the CDR3, from cysteine to phenylalanine inclusive. Only the CDR3 region is kept as DNA, spanning 33 bases read in frame from base 1. Between the V and J ends, shortened by 2 bases and 7 bases respectively, the junction contains 4 bases. The TCR beta CDR3 region was amplified from genomic DNA by two rounds of multiplex PCR. In the first round of PCR, primers specific to each TRBV and TRBJ gene were used, and the primer sequences are filed in Chinese patent CN105087789A. The second PCR round used universal primers. The Roche High Pure PCR Template Preparation Kit was used to extract genomic DNA from frozen PBMCs. The libraries underwent paired-end sequencing with 151 bp reads on an Illumina HiSeq 3000. As for how the authors treated the data: CutAdapt was used to discard raw reads that did not contain the multiplex PCR primer sequences. PEAR was used to merge high-quality paired reads into contigs. By aligning each contig to reference sequences, MiXCR assigned the TRB V, D and J gene segments to that contig. To remove sequencing errors, CDR3 sequences were clustered according to base quality and sequence similarity. Diversity was calculated as Shannon entropy divided by the natural log of the number of productive TCR sequences. Clonality was computed as one minus the ratio of Shannon entropy to the natural log of the number of unique clonotypes. Using the Youden index from ROC curves, the researchers picked the repertoire-metric cut-offs for progression-free survival, and all analyses were carried out in R 3.5.3. Using fastp at Q25 and MiXCR, TCRdb reprocessed the public reads and kept productive beta chains. Each record represents a unique CDR3 protein, reported with the most common genes and DNA among its rows. TCRdb's processing, not the authors', yielded these V and J calls. Within this sample are 20,000 to 30,000 distinct CDR3 sequences, with approximately 44% of them counted one time only. The ten largest make up about 31% of the sample.

General findings and caveats noted by the study authors: No determination of tumor specificity was made for expanded TCR clones. The study was limited by its small cohort and short follow-up, and the findings require independent validation. After SBRT, the number of unique TCR clones decreased (median roughly 9,500 before versus some 6,900 after; Wilcoxon paired P=0.011). Post-SBRT Shannon entropy and its change from baseline were lower in patients who developed distant metastases; baseline Shannon entropy was not associated with metastases. Differences by metastasis status were reportedly seen in TRBV and TRBJ usage frequencies, involving two V genes at baseline and, after SBRT, several V genes and two J genes. No adjustment for multiple comparisons was applied to any of the reported P values.

All patients had node-negative disease on CT and PET/CT, and none had a history of other malignancies or prior chemotherapy or radiotherapy. At each of the two time points, around 5.7 milliliters of peripheral venous blood were collected into EDTA tubes. Ficoll-Paque Plus density-gradient centrifugation was used to isolate PBMCs. Right after collection, samples were kept at -80 degrees C until analysis. In this chain, TRBV18 is recombined with TRBJ2-3; no D gene can be assigned with confidence. This specimen was PBMCs, taken before or after stereotactic body radiation therapy (not recorded which). This sequence originates from a donor of 50 years or more with non-small cell lung cancer. The nucleotides read TGTGCCAGCTCACCAGAGAATACGCAGTATTTT. Translated, it gives CASSPENTQYF. With the portions outside the CDR3 filled from the reference TRBV18 and TRBJ2-3 genes, the complete variable region becomes NAGVMQNPRHLVRRRGQEARLRCSPMKGHSHVYWYRQLPEEGLKFMVYLQKENIIDESGMPKERFSAEFPKEGPSILRIQQVVRGDSAAYFCASSPENTQYFGPGTRLTVL.